The next 27 T cell receptor beta chains were all read from a single sample in a study of blood T cell repertoires in COVID-19. Clones were sequenced by immunoSEQ multiplex PCR, and TCRdb holds only the in-frame ones, with some missing. The data contain about 190,000 clones, over 80% of them singletons. Sample: peripheral blood. These receptor sequences come from a woman between 40 and 55 years old with acute or convalescent COVID-19.

The rearrangement uses TRBV24-1 and TRBJ1-2; a weak D match, TRBD1 (6 bases). CDR1 and CDR2 (germline): KGHDR, SFDVKD. This CDR3 comprises 15 residues. Between the trimmed V and J ends, which lost 9 bases and 2 bases, there was a span of 18 bases. CDR3 DNA: TGTGCCACCGCCCCATCGGGGGGGCACAACTATGGCTACACCTTC. Protein product: CATAPSGGHNYGYTF.

V and J are TRBV5-1 and TRBJ1-1, with D perhaps TRBD1 (6 bases). Germline values: CDR1 SGHRS, CDR2 YFSETQ. V was trimmed by 1 base and J by 4 bases, leaving 11 bases between them. This CDR3 is 14 amino acids long. The CDR3 region has the DNA TGCGCCAGCAGCTTGACGGGGGGGCCCACTGAAGCTTTCTTT. Its translation: CASSLTGGPTEAFF.

The rearrangement links TRBV27 to TRBJ1-2, with 7 bases aligning to TRBD1. Germline V gives CDR1 MNHEY, CDR2 SMNVEV (reference sequence). The CDR3 consists of 13 residues. V shed 3 bases, J shed 4 bases, and the junction held 2 bases outside the gene matches. The CDR3 region has the DNA TGTGCCAGCAGTTTCCAGGGGGGCTATGGCTACACCTTC. Its translation is CASSFQGGYGYTF.

The chain is built from TRBV27 and TRBJ1-1; the D gene is possibly TRBD1 (5 bases). CDR3 length: 14 residues. V was cut by 6 bases and J by 5 bases, with 16 bases left in between. The germline gives CDR1 MNHEY, CDR2 SMNVEV (reference sequence). CDR3 residues: CASRPARRGTEAFF. The CDR3 DNA is TGTGCCAGCAGGCCAGCCCGGAGGGGTACTGAAGCTTTCTTT.

V gene TRBV4-1 combines with J gene TRBJ2-7; D unresolved. Germline V gives CDR1 MGHRA, CDR2 YSYEKL. The CDR3 has 13 residues. V lost 5 bases to trimming and J lost 5 bases, with 13 bases between them. The CDR3 nucleotides read TGCGCCAGCAGCTTAACGGTAGTCCACGAGCAGTACTTC. As protein: CASSLTVVHEQYF.

The V and J genes are TRBV5-1 and TRBJ2-1; 11 positions agree with TRBD2. V shed 3 bases, J shed 6 bases, and the junction held 5 bases outside the gene matches. The CDR3 runs to 15 residues. Germline V gene sequence: CDR1 SGHRS, CDR2 YFSETQ. The CDR3 region is CASSSGLAGSNEQFF. Here the CDR3 DNA reads TGCGCCAGCAGCTCCGGACTAGCGGGTAGCAATGAGCAGTTCTTC.

This clone was counted a single time. J is TRBJ2-7 and V is TRBV11-3; D is possibly TRBD1 (6 bases). This CDR3 comprises 15 residues. V gave up 1 base and J gave up 0 bases, with 10 bases separating them. CDR1 and CDR2 from the germline V gene are SGHNT and YENEEA. The CDR3 DNA reads TGTGCCAGCAGCTTAGGGGCAGGGGACTCCTACGAGCAGTACTTC. Protein sequence: CASSLGAGDSYEQYF.

This clone was recorded once. The chain is built from TRBV14 and TRBJ1-5; D possibly corresponds to TRBD1 (5 bases). Deletions cut 0 bases from V and 2 bases from J, with 20 bases between. The germline CDR1 and CDR2 sequences are SGHDN and FVKESK. CDR3 size: 19 residues. CDR3 amino acids: CASSQESRATFLCNQPQHF. The CDR3 DNA reads TGTGCCAGCAGCCAAGAATCCAGGGCTACCTTTTTATGCAATCAGCCCCAGCATTTT.

The rearrangement links TRBV28 to TRBJ1-6; maybe TRBD1 (5 bases). Germline CDR1 MDHEN, CDR2 SYDVKM. Trimming removed 3 bases at V and 9 bases at J, with 6 bases between. CDR3 length equals 12 residues. The CDR3 sequence: CASSFGGSPLHF. For the CDR3, the DNA is TGTGCCAGCAGTTTCGGGGGTTCACCCCTCCACTTT.

The chain is built from TRBV7-2 and TRBJ2-3; D ambiguous. The CDR3 spans 13 residues. Germline CDR1 is SGHTA and CDR2 is FQGNSA. Trimming pared 8 bases from V and 0 bases from J, leaving 9 bases between. For the CDR3, the DNA is TGTGCCAGCCTATTAAGTAGCACAGATACGCAGTATTTT. Translating it yields CASLLSSTDTQYF. The full variable domain, completed using reference TRBV7-2 and TRBJ2-3, is GAGVSQSPSNKVTEKGKDVELRCDPISGHTALYWYRQSLGQGLEFLIYFQGNSAPDKSGLPSDRFSAERTGGSVSTLTIQRTQQEDSAVYLCASLLSSTDTQYFGPGTRLTVL.

The V call is TRBV3-1 (or the pseudogene TRBV3-2), the J call TRBJ2-7; D possibly corresponds to TRBD1 (5 bases). The CDR3 contains 12 residues. CDR1 and CDR2 from the germline V gene are LGHDT and YNNKEL (reference sequence). The V end was cut by 6 bases, the J end by 4 bases, with 10 bases between. CDR3 loop: CASRDTEYEQYF. The CDR3 DNA follows: TGTGCCAGCAGGGACACAGAGTACGAGCAGTACTTC.

This clone was picked up one time. The V and J genes are TRBV18 and TRBJ1-2; tentatively, D is TRBD1 (5 bases). Per the germline V gene, CDR1 is KGHSH and CDR2 is LQKENI. V lost 0 bases to trimming and J lost 2 bases, with 10 bases between them. The CDR3 length is 15 residues. CDR3: CASSPPIGGNYGYTF. The CDR3 DNA sequence: TGTGCCAGCTCACCACCGATCGGGGGAAACTATGGCTACACCTTC.

The chain recombines TRBV7-2 with TRBJ2-1; 8 nucleotides match TRBD2. J lost 4 bases, V lost 0 bases, and 5 bases had no gene match. From germline, CDR1 is SGHTA and CDR2 FQGNSA. This CDR3 spans 16 amino acids. This CDR3 is CASSLAVAGPYNEQFF. CDR3 DNA: TGTGCCAGCAGCTTAGCGGTAGCGGGGCCATACAATGAGCAGTTCTTC.

The chain links TRBV6-4 to TRBJ2-3; 7 bases are shared with TRBD2. After removal of 8 bases from V and 2 bases from J, the junction contained 7 bases not matched to a gene. This CDR3 contains 14 residues. Germline V gene sequence: CDR1 MRHNA, CDR2 SNTAGT. The CDR3: CASGSGGDTDTQYF. In nucleotides, the CDR3 is TGTGCCAGCGGCTCGGGAGGCGACACAGATACGCAGTATTTT.

The gene calls are TRBV7-7 and TRBJ2-5, with a tentative D call TRBD2 (5 bases). CDR3 length: 14 residues. V was trimmed by 4 bases and J by 5 bases, leaving 14 bases between them. Germline CDR1 is SSHAT and CDR2 is FNYEAQ (reference sequence). The CDR3 nucleotides read TGTGCCAGCAGCTCGCCCGGGGTAGGGGAGACCCAGTACTTC. It is translated as CASSSPGVGETQYF.

This chain uses TRBV28 with TRBJ2-2; TRBD1 agrees at 9 bases. Germline V lookup: CDR1 MDHEN, CDR2 SYDVKM. V lost 6 bases, J lost 1 base, and 9 bases stayed unmatched. The CDR3 is 17 residues long. The CDR3 spells CASSSRPGQGNTGELFF. CDR3 sequence (DNA): TGTGCCAGCAGCTCACGCCCGGGACAGGGGAACACCGGGGAGCTGTTTTTT.

This clone showed up just once. The chain recombines TRBV28 with TRBJ2-7; 7 nucleotides match TRBD2. V lost 2 bases, J lost 1 base, and 2 bases stayed unmatched. Germline assignment: CDR1 MDHEN and CDR2 SYDVKM. This CDR3 has 14 residues. The CDR3 protein is CASSLQRGSYEQYF. The CDR3 bases are TGTGCCAGCAGTTTACAGCGGGGTTCCTACGAGCAGTACTTC.

The chain couples TRBV28 to TRBJ1-3; a weak D match, TRBD1 (6 bases). V shed 1 base and J shed 3 bases, with 10 bases lying between them. Germline V lookup: CDR1 MDHEN, CDR2 SYDVKM. CDR3 length: 15 amino acids. The CDR3 spells CASSLSGTSGNTIYF. In DNA, the CDR3 is TGTGCCAGCAGTTTATCAGGGACAAGTGGAAACACCATATATTTT.

This clone was observed a few times. This chain links TRBV28 with TRBJ2-7; no firm D call. Trimming pared 1 base from V and 6 bases from J, leaving 4 bases between. The germline CDR1 and CDR2 sequences are MDHEN and SYDVKM. This CDR3 has 11 amino acids. The CDR3 nucleotides are TGTGCCAGCAGTTTATTCAGCGAGCAGTACTTC. This sequence encodes CASSLFSEQYF.

This clone occurred once. The chain uses TRBV30 and TRBJ1-4; no firm D call. Trimming took off 4 bases at V and 8 bases at J, with 11 bases between the two ends. Germline assignment: CDR1 GTSNPN and CDR2 SVGIG (reference sequence). The CDR3 is 12 residues long. As DNA, the CDR3 is TGTGCCTGGAACGTAGCTTTGGAAAAACTGTTTTTT. Translating gives CAWNVALEKLFF.

The chain links TRBV3-1 (or the pseudogene TRBV3-2) to TRBJ1-2; tentative D call: TRBD1 (6 bases). Germline V lookup: CDR1 LGHDT, CDR2 YNNKEL (reference sequence). V was clipped by 1 base and J by 4 bases, with 13 bases between them. The CDR3 contains 15 residues. CDR3 DNA: TGTGCCAGCAGCCAAGGAGGGGGGGGCGTCTATGGCTACACCTTC. Its translation is CASSQGGGGVYGYTF.

This chain connects TRBV27 to TRBJ1-4; D uncertain. The germline CDR1 and CDR2 sequences are MNHEY and SMNVEV (reference sequence). CDR3 length equals 14 residues. V lost 5 bases and J lost 0, with 7 bases in between. The CDR3 region has the DNA TGTGCCAGCAGTCCCCTAGCAACTAATGAAAAACTGTTTTTT. Protein sequence: CASSPLATNEKLFF. Drawing the rest from reference TRBV27 and TRBJ1-4, the complete variable domain is EAQVTQNPRYLITVTGKKLTVTCSQNMNHEYMSWYRQDPGLGLRQIYYSMNVEVTDKGDVPEGYKVSRKEKRNFPLILESPSPNQTSLYFCASSPLATNEKLFFGSGTQLSVL.

V usage is TRBV19 and J usage is TRBJ1-5; 11 bases align to TRBD1. The CDR3 loop spans 14 amino acids. Germline V lookup: CDR1 LNHDA, CDR2 SQIVND (reference sequence). Losses at the gene ends were 6 bases for V and 5 bases for J; bases not matched to a gene: 3. CDR3 residues: CASRRTGGDQPQHF. For the CDR3, the DNA is TGTGCCAGTAGACGGACAGGGGGCGATCAGCCCCAGCATTTT. Complete variable domain (other parts from reference TRBV19 and TRBJ1-5): DGGITQSPKYLFRKEGQNVTLSCEQNLNHDAMYWYRQDPGQGLRLIYYSQIVNDFQKGDIAEGYSVSREKKESFPLTVTSAQKNPTAFYLCASRRTGGDQPQHFGDGTRLSIL.

This sequence joins TRBV10-3 and TRBJ1-1; D is uncertain. The CDR3 is 12 residues long. Germline-derived CDR1 and CDR2 are ENHRY and SYGVKD. The ends were cut back, 3 bases at V and 2 bases at J, with 4 bases in the middle. CDR3 amino acids: CAISDPNTEAFF. The CDR3 DNA follows: TGTGCCATCAGTGACCCAAACACTGAAGCTTTCTTT.

The chain is built from TRBV3-1 (or the pseudogene TRBV3-2) and TRBJ1-2; D is possibly TRBD1 (6 bases). Between the trimmed V and J ends, which lost 2 bases and 5 bases, there was a span of 12 bases. The V gene's germline CDR1 is LGHDT and CDR2 YNNKEL (reference sequence). This CDR3 is 14 amino acids long. The CDR3 coding sequence is TGTGCCAGCAGCCAACCCTCAGGGGCGTATGGCTACACCTTC. Protein: CASSQPSGAYGYTF.

This chain links TRBV9 with TRBJ2-1, with D possibly matching TRBD2 (6 bases). V was pared by 3 bases and J by 4 bases, with 14 bases between. Germline CDR1 is SGDLS and CDR2 is YYNGEE. The length of the CDR3 is 15 residues. CDR3 sequence: CASSAPGTVYNEQFF. The CDR3 nucleotides are TGTGCCAGCAGCGCCCCCGGGACTGTATACAATGAGCAGTTCTTC.

The rearrangement links TRBV5-1 to TRBJ1-2; 12 nucleotides agree with TRBD1. The V and J ends lost 4 bases and 9 bases, in that order; junction bases with no gene match: 13. This CDR3 is built from 16 residues. Per the germline V gene, CDR1 is SGHRS and CDR2 is YFSETQ. The chain's CDR3 is CASSLLTGTGGLSYTF. For the CDR3, the DNA is TGCGCCAGCAGCCTTCTCACCGGGACAGGGGGCCTAAGCTACACCTTC.